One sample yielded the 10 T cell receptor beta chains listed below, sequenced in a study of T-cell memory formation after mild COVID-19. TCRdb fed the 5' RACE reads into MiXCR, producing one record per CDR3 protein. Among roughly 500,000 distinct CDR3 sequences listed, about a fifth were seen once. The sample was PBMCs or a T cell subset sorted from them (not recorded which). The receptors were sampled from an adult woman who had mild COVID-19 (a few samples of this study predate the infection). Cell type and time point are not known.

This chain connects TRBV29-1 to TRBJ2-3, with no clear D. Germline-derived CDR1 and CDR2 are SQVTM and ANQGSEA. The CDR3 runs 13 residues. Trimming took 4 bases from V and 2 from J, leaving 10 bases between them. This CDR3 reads CSVVGQVTDTQYF. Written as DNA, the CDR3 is TGCAGCGTTGTTGGCCAGGTCACAGATACGCAGTATTTT.

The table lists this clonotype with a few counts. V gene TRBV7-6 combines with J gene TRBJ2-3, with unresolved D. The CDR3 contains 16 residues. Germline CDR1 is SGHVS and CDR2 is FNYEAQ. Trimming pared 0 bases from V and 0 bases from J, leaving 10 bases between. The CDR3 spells CASSLAVRGSTDTQYF. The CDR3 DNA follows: TGTGCCAGCAGCTTAGCGGTTCGCGGCAGCACAGATACGCAGTATTTT.

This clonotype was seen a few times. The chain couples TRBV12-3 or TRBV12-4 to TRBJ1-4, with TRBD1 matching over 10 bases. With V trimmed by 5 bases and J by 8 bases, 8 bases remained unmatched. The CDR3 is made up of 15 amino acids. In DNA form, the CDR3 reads TGTGCCAGCAGTCAGGGGACAGGGGTCATGGAAAAACTGTTTTTT. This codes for CASSQGTGVMEKLFF.

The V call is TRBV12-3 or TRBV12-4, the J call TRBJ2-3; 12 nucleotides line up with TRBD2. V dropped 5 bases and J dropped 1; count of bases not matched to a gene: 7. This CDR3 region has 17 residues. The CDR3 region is CASSPRLAGDRTDTQYF. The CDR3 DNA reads TGTGCCAGCAGTCCAAGACTAGCGGGAGACCGCACAGATACGCAGTATTTT.

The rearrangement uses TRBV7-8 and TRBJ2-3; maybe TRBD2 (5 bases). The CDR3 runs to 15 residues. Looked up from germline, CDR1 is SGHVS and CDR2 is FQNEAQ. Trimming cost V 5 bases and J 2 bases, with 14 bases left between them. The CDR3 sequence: CASSTRTAVTDTQYF. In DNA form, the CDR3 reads TGTGCCAGCAGCACTAGGACGGCCGTCACAGATACGCAGTATTTT.

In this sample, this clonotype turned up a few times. The CDR3 DNA reads as TGCAGTGCAACCGGGACAGGGGGATATGGCTACACCTTC. This sequence encodes CSATGTGGYGYTF. The chain has TRBV20-1 and TRBJ1-2, with 11 bases that match TRBD1. Germline V gene sequence: CDR1 DFQATT, CDR2 SNEGSKA (reference sequence). The CDR3 is 13 residues long. Losses at the gene ends were 6 bases for V and 5 bases for J; bases not matched to a gene: 5.

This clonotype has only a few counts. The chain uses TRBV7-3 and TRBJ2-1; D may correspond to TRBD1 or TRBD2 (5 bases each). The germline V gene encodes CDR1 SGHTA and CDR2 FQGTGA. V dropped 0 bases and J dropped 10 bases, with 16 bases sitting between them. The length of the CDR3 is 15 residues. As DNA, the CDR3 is TGTGCCAGCAGCTTAACTCCGGGACCCACGTGGGAGCAGTTCTTC. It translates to CASSLTPGPTWEQFF.

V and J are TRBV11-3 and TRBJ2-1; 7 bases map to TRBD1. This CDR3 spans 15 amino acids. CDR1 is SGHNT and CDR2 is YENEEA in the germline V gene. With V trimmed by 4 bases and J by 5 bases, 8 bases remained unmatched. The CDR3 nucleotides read TGTGCCAGCAGCTCGTTCAGGGGGAAGGACAATGAGCAGTTCTTC. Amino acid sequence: CASSSFRGKDNEQFF.

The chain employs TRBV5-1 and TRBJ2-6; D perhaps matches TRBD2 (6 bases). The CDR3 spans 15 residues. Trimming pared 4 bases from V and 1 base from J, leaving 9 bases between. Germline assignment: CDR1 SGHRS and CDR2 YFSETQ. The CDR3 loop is CASSRGGSGANVLTF. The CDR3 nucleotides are TGCGCCAGCAGCCGAGGAGGGTCTGGGGCCAACGTCCTGACTTTC.

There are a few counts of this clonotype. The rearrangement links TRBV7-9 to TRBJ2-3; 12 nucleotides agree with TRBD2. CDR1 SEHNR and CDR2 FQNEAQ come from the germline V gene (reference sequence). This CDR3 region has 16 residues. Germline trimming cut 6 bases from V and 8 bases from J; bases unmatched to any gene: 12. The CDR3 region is CASRSTSGGLLGTQYF. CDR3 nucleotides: TGTGCCAGCAGGTCAACTAGCGGGGGGCTTTTGGGTACGCAGTATTTT.